A selection of T cell receptor beta chains follows, all from one sample in a study of blood T cells in healthy people across ages. TCRdb independently ran MiXCR on the 5' RACE reads; one entry per CDR3 protein. The data hold approximately 1.5 million distinct CDR3 sequences, with about 35% observed a single time. The sample was blood. The receptors stem from a woman aged 25 to 39 in good health. Both conserved end residues are part of each CDR3. The D gene is left open where the match is weak. Size is stated for part of the rows, as once, few or many counts, or as a class when the clone is expanded.

v_call: TRBV5-1
j_call: TRBJ2-1
clone_size: -
d_call: TRBD1
cdr3_aa: CASSLDHRVAGGNEQFF
cdr3_nt: TGCGCCAGCAGCTTGGATCATCGTGTTGCAGGGGGCAATGAGCAGTTCTTC

v_call: TRBV5-1
j_call: TRBJ2-1
clone_size: -
d_call: -
cdr3_aa: CASSLADQGNEQFF
cdr3_nt: TGCGCCAGCAGCTTGGCCGATCAAGGTAATGAGCAGTTCTTC

v_call: TRBV5-1
j_call: TRBJ2-7
clone_size: few
d_call: -
cdr3_aa: CASKDNSYEQYF
cdr3_nt: TGCGCCAGCAAGGATAACTCCTACGAGCAGTACTTC

v_call: TRBV28
j_call: TRBJ2-6
clone_size: -
d_call: TRBD1
cdr3_aa: CTSSISGTGKFGANVRTF
cdr3_nt: TGTACCAGCTCCATATCCGGGACAGGGAAATTTGGGGCCAACGTCCGGACTTTC

v_call: TRBV6-5
j_call: TRBJ2-7
clone_size: -
d_call: -
cdr3_aa: CASSAQGTTYEQYF
cdr3_nt: TGTGCCAGCAGTGCACAGGGCACTACCTACGAGCAGTACTTC

v_call: TRBV27
j_call: TRBJ2-7
clone_size: -
d_call: TRBD1
cdr3_aa: CASGREGQHLSYEQYF
cdr3_nt: TGTGCCAGCGGCAGAGAGGGACAGCACCTCTCCTACGAGCAGTACTTC

v_call: TRBV7-2
j_call: TRBJ1-2
clone_size: -
d_call: TRBD1
cdr3_aa: CASSLVSGGQATNYGYTF
cdr3_nt: TGTGCCAGCAGCTTAGTGAGTGGGGGACAGGCAACGAACTATGGCTACACCTTC

v_call: TRBV21-1
j_call: TRBJ2-7
clone_size: -
d_call: -
cdr3_aa: CASIPRAGYEQYF
cdr3_nt: TGTGCCAGCATCCCCCGGGCAGGCTACGAGCAGTACTTC

v_call: TRBV9
j_call: TRBJ2-3
clone_size: -
d_call: TRBD2
cdr3_aa: CASSPRTSGYTDTQYF
cdr3_nt: TGTGCCAGCAGCCCTCGGACTAGCGGATACACAGATACGCAGTATTTT

v_call: TRBV4-1
j_call: TRBJ2-3
clone_size: once
d_call: TRBD2
cdr3_aa: CASSQGAAGGDTQYF
cdr3_nt: TGCGCCAGCAGCCAAGGAGCTGCGGGGGGAGATACGCAGTATTTT

v_call: TRBV7-9
j_call: TRBJ2-3
clone_size: few
d_call: -
cdr3_aa: CASSFRDFTDTQYF
cdr3_nt: TGTGCCAGCAGCTTCCGGGACTTCACAGATACGCAGTATTTT

v_call: TRBV3-1
j_call: TRBJ2-3
clone_size: -
d_call: -
cdr3_aa: CASSRLRTWTDTQYF
cdr3_nt: TGTGCCAGCAGCCGGCTACGTACTTGGACGGATACGCAGTATTTT

v_call: TRBV28
j_call: TRBJ2-5
clone_size: -
d_call: TRBD1
cdr3_aa: CASRRGQGLETQYF
cdr3_nt: TGTGCCAGCAGACGCGGACAGGGTTTGGAGACCCAGTACTTC

v_call: TRBV6-6
j_call: TRBJ1-5
clone_size: few
d_call: TRBD1
cdr3_aa: CASGMTDRGKQPQHF
cdr3_nt: TGTGCCAGCGGTATGACGGACAGGGGAAAACAGCCCCAGCATTTT

v_call: TRBV29-1
j_call: TRBJ2-1
clone_size: many
d_call: -
cdr3_aa: CSTEIGKHNEQFF
cdr3_nt: TGCAGCACCGAAATTGGGAAACACAATGAGCAGTTCTTC

v_call: TRBV7-9
j_call: TRBJ2-1
clone_size: once
d_call: TRBD2
cdr3_aa: CASRRGAGGRSSYNEQFF
cdr3_nt: TGTGCCAGCAGACGGGGGGCGGGGGGGCGGAGCTCCTACAATGAGCAGTTCTTC